This entry lists 15 T cell receptor beta chains sequenced from one sample in a study of T cells after yellow fever vaccination. MiXCR, run by TCRdb on the 5' RACE reads, gives a single entry per CDR3 protein. The top ten clones hold 15% to 20% of a sample with 310,000 or so distinct CDR3 sequences, around 6.8% of them seen once. The sample here was PBMCs, taken roughly 47 days after the first yellow fever vaccination. These receptors all come from a man aged 18 to 30 who received the YFV17D yellow fever vaccine.

This clonotype showed up many times. CDR3 residues: CASSQEIRGAYEQYV. Written as DNA, the CDR3 is TGTGCCAGCAGCCAAGAGATTCGGGGTGCCTACGAGCAGTACGTC. V is TRBV14 and J is TRBJ2-7; possible D gene TRBD2, 5 bases. This CDR3 comprises 15 residues. The V and J ends lost 0 bases and 2 bases respectively, with 11 bases between them. The germline CDR1 and CDR2 sequences are SGHDN and FVKESK.

This clonotype was recorded many times. V usage is TRBV12-3 or TRBV12-4 and J usage is TRBJ1-6, with a weak D call TRBD1 (6 bases). V lost 6 bases and J lost 4, with 10 bases in between. The length of the CDR3 is 14 residues. CDR3 nucleotide sequence: TGTGCCAGCAGCCGAGGGGGTTATAATTCACCCCTCCACTTT. The encoded protein is CASSRGGYNSPLHF.

The chain employs TRBV24-1 and TRBJ2-1; D gene unclear. The CDR3 runs 13 residues. Germline assignment: CDR1 KGHDR and CDR2 SFDVKD. V was clipped by 8 bases and J by 0 bases, with 7 bases between them. CDR3 sequence: CATMADSYNEQFF. The CDR3 nucleotides are TGTGCCACCATGGCAGACTCCTACAATGAGCAGTTCTTC.

This clonotype was seen at least ten times. V and J are TRBV6-2 or TRBV6-3 and TRBJ2-2; the match to TRBD1 covers 8 bases. CDR3 length: 13 amino acids. Trimming cost V 6 bases and J 3 bases; bases outside gene matches: 0. Germline V gene data show CDR1 as MNHEY and CDR2 as SVGEGT. The CDR3 DNA reads TGTGCCAGCAGGACAGGGGACACCGGGGAGCTGTTTTTT. Protein: CASRTGDTGELFF.

The chain uses TRBV4-3 and TRBJ2-3; no clear D gene. CDR3 size: 14 residues. V lost 2 bases, J lost 1 base, and 7 bases lay in between. CDR1 and CDR2 from the germline V gene are LGHNA and YSLEER. CDR3 protein: CASSQWQGTDTQYF. CDR3 DNA sequence: TGCGCCAGCAGCCAATGGCAGGGCACAGATACGCAGTATTTT.

This clonotype was seen only a few times. V usage is TRBV5-1 and J usage is TRBJ1-1; D is unresolved. CDR1 is SGHRS and CDR2 is YFSETQ in the germline V gene. This CDR3 is built from 14 residues. Trimming shortened V by 2 bases and J by 1 base, and 9 bases separated the two germline ends. CDR3 residues: CASSFGSANTEAFF. The CDR3 DNA follows: TGCGCCAGCAGCTTTGGGTCGGCGAACACTGAAGCTTTCTTT. The full variable domain, its missing parts supplied by reference TRBV5-1 and TRBJ1-1, is KAGVTQTPRYLIKTRGQQVTLSCSPISGHRSVSWYQQTPGQGLQFLFEYFSETQRNKGNFPGRFSGRQFSNSRSEMNVSTLELGDSALYLCASSFGSANTEAFFGQGTRLTVV.

This chain links TRBV12-3 or TRBV12-4 with TRBJ2-1; no firm D call. The CDR3 is 14 residues long. V lost 7 bases to trimming and J lost 3 bases, with 13 bases between them. CDR3 DNA: TGTGCCAGCACCATCCCCGGCAGCTACAATGAGCAGTTCTTC. This translates into CASTIPGSYNEQFF.

This clonotype has ten or more counts. The chain recombines TRBV7-6 with TRBJ2-2; D could derive from TRBD1 or TRBD2 (5 bases each). V lost 3 bases and J 6 bases, leaving 17 bases between the germline ends. Per the germline V gene, CDR1 is SGHVS and CDR2 is FNYEAQ. The CDR3 runs to 16 residues. CDR3 residues: CASSLSPRGVPGELFF. DNA for the CDR3: TGTGCCAGCAGCTTGTCTCCGAGGGGCGTCCCCGGGGAGCTGTTTTTT.

The genes are TRBV27 and TRBJ1-2; D is unclear. CDR1 is MNHEY, CDR2 SMNVEV, per germline (reference sequence). Trimming took 3 bases from V and 3 from J, leaving 11 bases between them. The CDR3 has 14 residues. The chain's CDR3 is CASSFKVSDYGYTF. The CDR3 DNA follows: TGTGCCAGCAGTTTTAAGGTATCCGACTATGGCTACACCTTC.

The rearrangement joins TRBV3-1 to TRBJ2-2; 10 bases are a match to TRBD1. The CDR3 covers 16 residues. The V and J ends lost 3 bases and 7 bases, in that order; junction bases with no gene match: 8. Germline values: CDR1 LGHDT, CDR2 YNNKEL (reference sequence). The chain's CDR3 is CASSHIGTGVSGELFF. CDR3 coding DNA: TGTGCCAGCAGCCATATTGGGACAGGGGTGAGCGGGGAGCTGTTTTTT.

V usage is TRBV6-1 and J usage is TRBJ2-3; D remains ambiguous. The germline CDR1 and CDR2 sequences are MNHNS and SASEGT. V dropped 7 bases and J dropped 4 bases, with 12 bases sitting between them. The CDR3 totals 13 residues. CDR3 coding DNA: TGTGCCAGCACCCAGGACGGCGCAGATACGCAGTATTTT. Encoded protein: CASTQDGADTQYF.

This clonotype was seen repeatedly, ten times or more. The rearrangement links TRBV25-1 to TRBJ1-1; D not resolved. The CDR3 runs 16 residues. V lost 5 bases, J lost 4 bases, and 20 bases lay in between. The germline V gene encodes CDR1 MGHDK and CDR2 SYGVNS. This chain's CDR3 is CASSPSIAVGITEAFF. CDR3 nucleotide sequence: TGTGCCAGCAGTCCCTCTATAGCGGTAGGGATCACTGAAGCTTTCTTT.

This clonotype was seen ten or more times. The rearrangement links TRBV20-1 to TRBJ2-7; D is unclear. This CDR3 has 16 amino acids. CDR1 and CDR2 (germline): DFQATT, SNEGSKA (reference sequence). The V end was cut by 6 bases, the J end by 4 bases, with 25 bases between. The CDR3 spells CSATPHKRKILYEQYF. The CDR3, as DNA: TGCAGTGCCACCCCCCACAAACGGAAAATCTTATACGAGCAGTACTTC.

The chain is built from TRBV4-1 and TRBJ2-3; no definite D call. V lost 4 bases, J lost 1 base, and 15 bases lay in between. The CDR3 covers 16 residues. CDR1 is MGHRA and CDR2 is YSYEKL in the germline V gene. The CDR3 protein is CASSPLPGGGTDTQYF. For the CDR3, the DNA is TGCGCCAGCAGCCCCCTGCCAGGTGGTGGCACAGATACGCAGTATTTT.

The rearrangement links TRBV12-3 or TRBV12-4 to TRBJ2-4; 10 nucleotides agree with TRBD2. Unmatched junction bases numbered 4, after V lost 3 bases and J lost 5 bases. There are 15 residues in the CDR3. Here the CDR3 DNA reads TGTGCCAGCAGTTTTGGGCTAGCGGGGGAAAACATTCAGTACTTC. Translating gives CASSFGLAGENIQYF.